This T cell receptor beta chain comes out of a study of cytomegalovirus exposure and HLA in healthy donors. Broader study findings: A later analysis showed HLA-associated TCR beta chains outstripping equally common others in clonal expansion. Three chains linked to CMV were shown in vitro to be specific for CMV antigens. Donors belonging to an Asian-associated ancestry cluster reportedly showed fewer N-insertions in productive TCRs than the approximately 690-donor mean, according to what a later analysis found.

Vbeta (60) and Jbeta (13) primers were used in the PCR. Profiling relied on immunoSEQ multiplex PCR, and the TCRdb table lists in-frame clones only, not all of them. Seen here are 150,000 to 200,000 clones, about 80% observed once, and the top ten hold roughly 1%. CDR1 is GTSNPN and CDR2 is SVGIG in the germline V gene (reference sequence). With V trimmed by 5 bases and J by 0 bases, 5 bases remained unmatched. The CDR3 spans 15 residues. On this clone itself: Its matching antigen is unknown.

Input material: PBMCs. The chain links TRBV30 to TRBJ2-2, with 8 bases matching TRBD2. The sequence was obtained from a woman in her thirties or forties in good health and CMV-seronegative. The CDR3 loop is CAWGGLAPNTGELFF. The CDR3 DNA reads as TGTGCCTGGGGCGGACTAGCCCCGAACACCGGGGAGCTGTTTTTT.